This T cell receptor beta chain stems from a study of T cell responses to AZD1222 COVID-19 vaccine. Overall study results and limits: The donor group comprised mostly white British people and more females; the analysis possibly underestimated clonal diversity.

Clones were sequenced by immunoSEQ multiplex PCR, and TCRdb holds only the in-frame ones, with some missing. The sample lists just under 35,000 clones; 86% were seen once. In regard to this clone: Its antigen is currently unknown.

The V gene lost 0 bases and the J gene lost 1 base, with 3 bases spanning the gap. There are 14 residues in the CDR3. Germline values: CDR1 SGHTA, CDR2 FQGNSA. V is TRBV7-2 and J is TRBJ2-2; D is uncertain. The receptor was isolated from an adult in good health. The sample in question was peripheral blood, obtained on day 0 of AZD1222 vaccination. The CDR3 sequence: CASSLAGNTGELFF. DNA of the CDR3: TGTGCCAGCAGCTTAGCAGGGAACACCGGGGAGCTGTTTTTT.